This T cell receptor (beta chain) was sequenced during a study of blood T cell repertoires in COVID-19 (dated by TCRdb to the early 2020s). At the level of the whole study: The collaborator samples originated in the United States, Italy and Spain and spanned the acute and convalescent phases of COVID-19. Sample metadata almost always included a de-identified subject ID, COVID-19 status, age in years and sex. Deeply sampled blood TCRbeta repertoires from subjects exposed to, actively infected with, or recovered from COVID-19 were included in the dataset. Samples were obtained from the ongoing ImmuneRACE study (first 160 participants) and from 1,254 subjects provided by 6 global collaborators. Where HLA class I and class II types were available, the types were taken from metadata supplied by the sample provider, not from assay-based typing. The material from the prospective study consisted of cDNA or gDNA derived from T cells, B-cell-depleted T cells, or PBMCs. The repertoires were made available in a free public database intended to serve as a resource for research on the immune response to SARS-CoV-2. The investigation overall reported the following: Clinical and demographic metadata were provided uncurated, with the amount varying by source and participant.

The collaborating institutions used their own protocols to collect whole blood in K2EDTA tubes. For TCRbeta analysis, collaborators shipped samples in one of three forms: frozen whole blood, isolated PBMCs, or DNA extracted from either of those sample types. The CDR3 goes from the cysteine to the phenylalanine over 13 residues. The CDR3 DNA has 39 bases and is translated from base 1. V loses 1 base, J loses 4 bases, and the germline ends lie 7 bases apart. A note on this clone: Its antigen specificity is not known. Base qualities are missing; no much larger clone stands one base away.

The immunoSEQ Assay, a bias-controlled multiplex PCR, was used to amplify TCRbeta CDR3 regions from genomic DNA. As for how the authors treated the data: The number of nucleated cells in each sample was estimated from the amplification of reference gene primers within the assay. To quantify the absolute abundance of each unique TCRbeta CDR3 rearrangement, sequence reads were collapsed and filtered. For each sample, productive Simpson clonality was calculated as the square root of Simpson's diversity index over productive rearrangements. Drawn from immuneACCESS, this table holds only the in-frame rearrangements with V and J called that TCRdb kept. Clones are partly lost; checked studies trace under half to an unresolved V gene and leave the rest unexplained. Clone size and V and J calls were adopted from that table, with D and trimming inferred from the DNA. A total of more than 150,000 clones appear in this sample, roughly 90% of them only once. The top ten clones comprise roughly 3.1% of the sample.

The TCR sequence derives from a man between 60 and 75 years old with acute or convalescent COVID-19. The rearrangement joined TRBV12-3 or TRBV12-4 to TRBJ1-2, with no D gene named confidently. Material for sequencing was peripheral blood. The CDR3 reads CASSLGRIYGYTF. The DNA sequence follows: TGTGCCAGCAGTTTAGGGCGGATCTATGGCTACACCTTC.